Below, 14 T cell receptor beta chains from the same sample are listed, as sequenced in a study of blood T cell repertoires in COVID-19. Repertoires were generated with immunoSEQ multiplex PCR, while TCRdb's copy carries only in-frame clones and drops some. The sample has some 68,000 clones, less than 95% seen once. The sample consisted of peripheral blood. The receptors were sampled from a man aged 50 to 59 with COVID-19, enrolled during active disease.

This chain joins TRBV5-1 and TRBJ2-4, with 7 positions matching TRBD1. The CDR3 is 17 amino acids. Germline V gene sequence: CDR1 SGHRS, CDR2 YFSETQ. V dropped 3 bases and J dropped 0; count of bases not matched to a gene: 9. The CDR3 region is CASSSGTASIAKNIQYF. The DNA of the CDR3 is TGCGCCAGCAGCTCGGGGACAGCGAGCATAGCCAAAAACATTCAGTACTTC.

The chain is built from TRBV6-5 and TRBJ1-6; D might be TRBD1 (5 bases). CDR1 is MNHEY and CDR2 is SVGAGI in the germline V gene. The CDR3 totals 15 residues. V was trimmed by 2 bases and J by 7 bases, leaving 12 bases between them. The CDR3 DNA sequence: TGTGCCAGCAGTTACAAGGGGTATACGAATTCACCCCTCCACTTT. Its translation: CASSYKGYTNSPLHF.

The rearrangement links TRBV6-5 to TRBJ2-7, with TRBD2 matching over 7 bases. The CDR3 extends over 13 amino acids. The junction had 13 bases not matched to a gene; V was cut back by 8 bases and J by 9 bases. CDR1 and CDR2 (germline): MNHEY, SVGAGI. CDR3 in DNA: TGTGCCAGCGGATCCCCGGGACTAACTCGGCAGTACTTC. It encodes CASGSPGLTRQYF.

There are a few counts of this clone. The CDR3: CASSSVGGGWYEQYF. The CDR3 nucleotides read TGTGCCAGTTCCTCCGTGGGTGGCGGGTGGTACGAGCAGTACTTC. The V and J genes are TRBV6-5 and TRBJ2-7; TRBD2 is a possible D gene (5 bases). Germline lookup yields CDR1 MNHEY and CDR2 SVGAGI. V lost 9 bases, J lost 4 bases, and 22 bases lay in between. The CDR3 is 15 amino acids.

The chain links TRBV6-5 to TRBJ1-6; 9 bases line up with TRBD1. CDR1 and CDR2 (germline): MNHEY, SVGAGI. Losses at the gene ends were 8 bases for V and 10 bases for J; bases not matched to a gene: 12. CDR3 length: 15 amino acids. The CDR3 nucleotides are TGTGCCAGCCTAACACCGGGACAGGGCTCCTCACCCCTCCACTTT. It translates to CASLTPGQGSSPLHF.

Worth noting for this clone: One junction end disagrees with the germline gene, perhaps due to a read error. J is TRBJ2-6 and V is TRBV7-9, with a weak D call TRBD2 (5 bases). Germline V gene lookup returns CDR1 SEHNR and CDR2 FQNEAQ (reference sequence). The CDR3 extends over 14 amino acids. The CDR3 DNA is TGTGCCAGCAGCTTCCCCCCCGGGGTCAACGTCCTGACTTTC. Amino acid sequence: CASSFPPGVNVLTF.

The chain links TRBV5-1 to TRBJ1-1; D might be TRBD1 (5 bases). Germline assignment: CDR1 SGHRS and CDR2 YFSETQ. V lost 4 bases and J 0 bases, leaving 19 bases between the germline ends. This CDR3 has 17 amino acids. CDR3 in amino acids: CASSRGGRSSMNTEAFF. CDR3 sequence (DNA): TGCGCCAGCAGCCGCGGGGGACGGAGTTCCATGAACACTGAAGCTTTCTTT.

The rearrangement joins TRBV28 to TRBJ1-4, with 8 bases matching TRBD1. The CDR3 has 15 residues. Germline CDR1 is MDHEN and CDR2 is SYDVKM. V gave up 5 bases and J gave up 2 bases; unmatched junction bases: 4. CDR3 protein: CASSPDRATNEKLFF. CDR3 DNA: TGTGCCAGCAGTCCGGACAGGGCCACTAATGAAAAACTGTTTTTT.

The chain links TRBV12-1 to TRBJ2-7; TRBD2, as called in the table, went unchecked against the DNA. TRBV12-1 is a known pseudogene. CDR3 length: 21 amino acids. This CDR3 is CASSFKSGRTSGRARSYEQYF. For the CDR3, the DNA is TGTGCCAGCAGCTTTAAATCCGGGAGGACTAGCGGGAGGGCCCGGTCCTACGAGCAGTACTTC.

This chain uses TRBV7-2 with TRBJ1-5, with TRBD1 as a possible D gene (6 bases). Germline CDR1 SGHTA, CDR2 FQGNSA. The CDR3 is made up of 15 amino acids. Trimming took off 5 bases at V and 2 bases at J, with 13 bases between the two ends. The DNA of the CDR3 is TGTGCCAGCAGCGTACAGGGAATCGGCAATCAGCCCCAGCATTTT. Protein product: CASSVQGIGNQPQHF.

This clone is a singleton in its sample. The chain combines TRBV18 with TRBJ1-1; D perhaps matches TRBD1 (6 bases). Looked up from germline, CDR1 is KGHSH and CDR2 is LQKENI. This CDR3 has 14 residues. V lost 6 bases and J 0 bases, leaving 11 bases between the germline ends. In nucleotides, the CDR3 is TGTGCCAGCTCGCAAAGGACAGTGAACACTGAAGCTTTCTTT. This sequence encodes CASSQRTVNTEAFF. The full variable domain, rest sourced from reference TRBV18 and TRBJ1-1, is NAGVMQNPRHLVRRRGQEARLRCSPMKGHSHVYWYRQLPEEGLKFMVYLQKENIIDESGMPKERFSAEFPKEGPSILRIQQVVRGDSAAYFCASSQRTVNTEAFFGQGTRLTVV.

This chain connects TRBV7-2 to TRBJ2-3; 9 nucleotides match TRBD2. The germline V gene encodes CDR1 SGHTA and CDR2 FQGNSA. The V gene end was trimmed by 1 base and the J gene end by 4 bases; junction bases not matched to a gene: 9. The CDR3 covers 17 residues. CDR3 sequence: CASSLVASGTLPDTQYF. Written as DNA, the CDR3 is TGTGCCAGCAGCTTAGTGGCTAGCGGGACTTTGCCAGATACGCAGTATTTT.

The V and J genes are TRBV5-6 and TRBJ2-3, with TRBD1 identical over 9 bases. V shed 6 bases and J 3 bases; nucleotides not matched to a gene: 5. The CDR3 runs to 14 residues. CDR1 and CDR2 from the germline V gene are SGHDT and YYEEEE. The CDR3 bases are TGTGCCAGCAAGGGACAGGGAGGGACAGATACGCAGTATTTT. Translating gives CASKGQGGTDTQYF.

V and J are TRBV30 and TRBJ2-7; 8 bases are a match to TRBD1. V dropped 0 bases and J dropped 3; count of bases not matched to a gene: 7. The germline CDR1 and CDR2 sequences are GTSNPN and SVGIG (reference sequence). This CDR3 is 15 amino acids long. The CDR3 DNA reads as TGTGCCTGGAGTGTAGGACAGGGAAACGTCTACGAGCAGTACTTC. Translating gives CAWSVGQGNVYEQYF.